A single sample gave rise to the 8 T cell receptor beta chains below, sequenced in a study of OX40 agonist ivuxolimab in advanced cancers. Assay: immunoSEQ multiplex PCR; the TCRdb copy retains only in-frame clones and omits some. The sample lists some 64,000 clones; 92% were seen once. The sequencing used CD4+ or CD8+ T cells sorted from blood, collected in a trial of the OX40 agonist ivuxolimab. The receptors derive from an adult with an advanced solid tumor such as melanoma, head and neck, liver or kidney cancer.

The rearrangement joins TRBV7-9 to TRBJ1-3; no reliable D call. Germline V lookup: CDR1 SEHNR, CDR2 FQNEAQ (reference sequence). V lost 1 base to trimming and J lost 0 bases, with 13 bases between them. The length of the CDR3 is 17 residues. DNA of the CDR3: TGTGCCAGCAGCTTAGGAACCTTAGGGTACTCTGGAAACACCATATATTTT. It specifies CASSLGTLGYSGNTIYF. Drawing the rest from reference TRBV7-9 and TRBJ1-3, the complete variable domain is DTGVSQNPRHKITKRGQNVTFRCDPISEHNRLYWYRQTLGQGPEFLTYFQNEAQLEKSRLLSDRFSAERPKGSFSTLEIQRTEQGDSAMYLCASSLGTLGYSGNTIYFGEGSWLTVV.

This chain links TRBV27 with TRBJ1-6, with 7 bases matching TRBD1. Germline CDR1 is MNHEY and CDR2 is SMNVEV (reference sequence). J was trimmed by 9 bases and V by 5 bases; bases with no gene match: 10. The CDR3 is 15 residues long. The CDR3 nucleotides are TGTGCCAGCAGTAGCAACAGGGGATCCTTTTCACCCCTCCACTTT. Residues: CASSSNRGSFSPLHF.

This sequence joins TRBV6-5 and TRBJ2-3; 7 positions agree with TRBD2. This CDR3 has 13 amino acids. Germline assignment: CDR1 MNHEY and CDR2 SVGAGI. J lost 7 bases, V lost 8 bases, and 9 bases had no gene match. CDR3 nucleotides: TGTGCCAGCGGCGGCGGGAGCTTCAATACGCAGTATTTT. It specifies CASGGGSFNTQYF.

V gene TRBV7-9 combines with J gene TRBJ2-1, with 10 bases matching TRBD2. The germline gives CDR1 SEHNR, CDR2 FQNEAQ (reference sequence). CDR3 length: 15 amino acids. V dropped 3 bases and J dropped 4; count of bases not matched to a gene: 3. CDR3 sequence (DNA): TGTGCCAGCAGCTTCATAGCGGGGGGATACAATGAGCAGTTCTTC. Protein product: CASSFIAGGYNEQFF.

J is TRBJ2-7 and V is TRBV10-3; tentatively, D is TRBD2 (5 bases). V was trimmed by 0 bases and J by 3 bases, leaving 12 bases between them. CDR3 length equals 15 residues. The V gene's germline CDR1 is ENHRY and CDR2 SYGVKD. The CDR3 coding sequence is TGTGCCATCAGTGAGTCAGGTGAGGGTGGCTACGAGCAGTACTTC. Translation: CAISESGEGGYEQYF.

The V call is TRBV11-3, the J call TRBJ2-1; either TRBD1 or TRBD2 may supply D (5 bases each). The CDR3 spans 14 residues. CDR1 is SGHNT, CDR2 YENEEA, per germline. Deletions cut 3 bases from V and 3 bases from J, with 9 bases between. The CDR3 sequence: CASSLGPNYNEQFF. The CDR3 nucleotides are TGTGCCAGCAGCTTGGGACCTAACTACAATGAGCAGTTCTTC. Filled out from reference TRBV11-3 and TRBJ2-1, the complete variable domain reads EAGVVQSPRYKIIEKKQPVAFWCNPISGHNTLYWYLQNLGQGPELLIRYENEEAVDDSQLPKDRFSAERLKGVDSTLKIQPAELGDSAVYLCASSLGPNYNEQFFGPGTRLTVL.

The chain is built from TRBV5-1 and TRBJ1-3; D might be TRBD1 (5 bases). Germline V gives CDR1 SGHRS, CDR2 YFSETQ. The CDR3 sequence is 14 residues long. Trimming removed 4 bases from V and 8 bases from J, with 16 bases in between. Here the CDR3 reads CASSMGGKEYTIYF. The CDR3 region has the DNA TGCGCCAGCAGCATGGGGGGGAAAGAATACACCATATATTTT.

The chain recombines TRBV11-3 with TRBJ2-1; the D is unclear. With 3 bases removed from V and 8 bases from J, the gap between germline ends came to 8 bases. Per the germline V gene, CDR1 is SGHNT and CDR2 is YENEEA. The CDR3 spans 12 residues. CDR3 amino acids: CASSFGAHEQFF. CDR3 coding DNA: TGTGCCAGCAGCTTTGGAGCACATGAGCAGTTCTTC. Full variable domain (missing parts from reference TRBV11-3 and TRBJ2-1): EAGVVQSPRYKIIEKKQPVAFWCNPISGHNTLYWYLQNLGQGPELLIRYENEEAVDDSQLPKDRFSAERLKGVDSTLKIQPAELGDSAVYLCASSFGAHEQFFGPGTRLTVL.